These 20 T cell receptor beta chains came from one sample sequenced in a study of T cells after yellow fever vaccination. In TCRdb, the 5' RACE reads were re-called with MiXCR into one record per CDR3 protein. The sample comprises approximately 580,000 distinct CDR3 sequences, less than 20% of which are singletons, and approximately 15% rests with the top ten. Sample: PBMCs, taken about 5 days after the first yellow fever vaccination. The receptor set was obtained from a man between 18 and 35 years old who received the YFV17D yellow fever vaccine.

V gene TRBV27 combines with J gene TRBJ1-2, with D perhaps matching TRBD1 (6 bases). CDR1 and CDR2 from the germline V gene are MNHEY and SMNVEV (reference sequence). This CDR3 spans 17 amino acids. V was pared by 0 bases and J by 0 bases, with 14 bases between. This CDR3 is CASSLSRNSGANYGYTF. CDR3 DNA: TGTGCCAGCAGTTTATCGAGGAACTCAGGGGCTAACTATGGCTACACCTTC.

The chain has TRBV7-9 and TRBJ2-2; D is unresolved. Between the trimmed V and J ends, which lost 2 bases and 6 bases, there was a span of 10 bases. Germline CDR1 SEHNR, CDR2 FQNEAQ (reference sequence). The CDR3 extends over 14 amino acids. The CDR3, as DNA: TGTGCCAGCAGCTTAAGCAGCCCCCCCGGGGAGCTGTTTTTT. It encodes CASSLSSPPGELFF.

This clonotype showed up many times. The genes are TRBV5-1 and TRBJ2-1; the D gene could be TRBD1 or TRBD2 (5 bases each). The CDR3 runs 17 residues. Germline loops: CDR1 SGHRS, CDR2 YFSETQ. The V end lost 4 bases, the J end lost 1 base, and 18 bases lay between the germline ends. The CDR3 region has the DNA TGCGCCAGCAGCGGATTATTCGGGGCCTTTTCCTACAATGAGCAGTTCTTC. Residues: CASSGLFGAFSYNEQFF.

A single count supports this clonotype. The chain recombines TRBV5-1 with TRBJ2-5, with TRBD1 identical over 7 bases. The CDR3 has 13 amino acids. Per germline, CDR1 SGHRS and CDR2 YFSETQ. The V and J ends lost 4 bases and 6 bases, in that order; junction bases with no gene match: 6. Here the CDR3 DNA reads TGCGCCAGCAGCCCGGGACAGCTAAAGACCCAGTACTTC. This sequence encodes CASSPGQLKTQYF.

The chain employs TRBV6-2 or TRBV6-3 and TRBJ2-2; D unresolved. CDR3 length equals 12 residues. V lost 3 bases, J lost 6 bases, and 5 bases lay in between. The germline gives CDR1 MNHEY, CDR2 SVGEGT. The DNA for the CDR3 is TGTGCCAGCAGTTATTTCTCCGGGGAGCTGTTTTTT. Protein product: CASSYFSGELFF.

Only a few counts were recorded for this clonotype. The chain recombines TRBV29-1 with TRBJ2-1, with no clear D. The V gene's germline CDR1 is SQVTM and CDR2 ANQGSEA. V lost 2 bases, J lost 7 bases, and 9 bases lay in between. The CDR3 runs to 12 residues. The CDR3 sequence: CSVETVINEQFF. For the CDR3, the DNA is TGCAGCGTTGAAACGGTTATAAATGAGCAGTTCTTC.

The chain is built from TRBV7-2 and TRBJ2-7, with D possibly matching TRBD2 (6 bases). The CDR3 is made up of 14 amino acids. Germline V gene sequence: CDR1 SGHTA, CDR2 FQGNSA. V gave up 1 base and J gave up 1 base, with 8 bases separating them. This CDR3 reads CASSLDGGSYEQYV. CDR3 nucleotides: TGTGCCAGCAGCTTAGACGGGGGATCCTACGAGCAGTACGTC.

A few counts support this clonotype. V and J are TRBV9 and TRBJ2-7; D call uncertain. Trimming removed 4 bases at V and 2 bases at J, with 13 bases between. The CDR3 has 14 amino acids. In germline, CDR1 is SGDLS, CDR2 YYNGEE. CDR3: CASSLDGPAYEQYF. In nucleotides, the CDR3 is TGTGCCAGCAGCCTCGACGGGCCAGCCTACGAGCAGTACTTC.

This clonotype has only a few counts. The rearrangement joins TRBV5-4 to TRBJ2-2; a weak D match, TRBD1 (5 bases). Deletions cut 0 bases from V and 7 bases from J, with 7 bases between. This CDR3 spans 13 amino acids. Germline assignment: CDR1 SGHNT and CDR2 YYREEE (reference sequence). The CDR3 DNA follows: TGTGCCAGCAGCTTGGAGCAGGGCGGGGAGCTGTTTTTT. Translating gives CASSLEQGGELFF.

There are a few counts of this clonotype. The chain uses TRBV27 and TRBJ1-5, with D possibly matching TRBD1 (5 bases). Germline CDR1 and CDR2: MNHEY and SMNVEV (reference sequence). This CDR3 region has 17 residues. V gave up 6 bases and J gave up 6 bases, with 24 bases separating them. Written as DNA, the CDR3 is TGTGCCAGCAGCCGCCTCGGGGGGGGGAGTATTGGTCAGCCCCAGCATTTT. Amino acid sequence: CASSRLGGGSIGQPQHF.

In its sample, this clonotype was seen a few times. This chain uses TRBV4-3 with TRBJ2-3; possible D gene TRBD2, 6 bases. Trimming shortened V by 0 bases and J by 0 bases, and 10 bases separated the two germline ends. Per the germline V gene, CDR1 is LGHNA and CDR2 is YSLEER. The CDR3 covers 16 residues. The CDR3 coding sequence is TGCGCCAGCAGCCAAGATCCGGCGGGAAGCACAGATACGCAGTATTTT. As protein: CASSQDPAGSTDTQYF.

In its sample, this clonotype was seen a few times. This chain uses TRBV11-2 with TRBJ2-1, with 9 bases identical to TRBD2. Germline CDR1 SGHAT, CDR2 FQNNGV. V shed 4 bases and J 7 bases; nucleotides not matched to a gene: 11. The CDR3 loop spans 16 amino acids. The CDR3 here is CASSSLRGGARNEQFF. DNA for the CDR3: TGTGCCAGCAGCTCCCTCCGCGGGGGGGCGAGAAATGAGCAGTTCTTC.

The chain employs TRBV11-2 and TRBJ2-5; tentative D call: TRBD2 (5 bases). This CDR3 has 15 amino acids. V lost 5 bases, J lost 5 bases, and 18 bases lay in between. Germline CDR1 SGHAT, CDR2 FQNNGV. The chain's CDR3 is CASSPDGNSGETQYF. Here the CDR3 DNA reads TGTGCCAGCAGCCCCGACGGGAATTCCGGGGAGACCCAGTACTTC.

The rearrangement joins TRBV7-9 to TRBJ2-1, with D unclear. Deletions cut 5 bases from V and 8 bases from J, with 19 bases between. This CDR3 is 15 amino acids long. Germline CDR1 reads SEHNR; CDR2 reads FQNEAQ (reference sequence). The CDR3, as DNA: TGTGCCAGCAGCGAGTATGGTAGTAGAATGTATGAGCAGTTCTTC. This translates into CASSEYGSRMYEQFF.

This clonotype has just a few counts. V and J are TRBV11-2 and TRBJ1-2; D possibly corresponds to TRBD1 (6 bases). The ends were cut back, 1 base at V and 7 bases at J, with 28 bases in the middle. The length of the CDR3 is 19 residues. Germline V gene sequence: CDR1 SGHAT, CDR2 FQNNGV. The CDR3 DNA reads TGTGCCAGCAGCTTAGTTTTGACTGGTTCACAGGGTGGCGCGGGTGGCTACACCTTC. Amino acid sequence: CASSLVLTGSQGGAGGYTF.

This clonotype occurred many times. The genes are TRBV5-1 and TRBJ2-7; possible D gene TRBD1, 6 bases. The CDR3 sequence is 14 residues long. CDR1 SGHRS and CDR2 YFSETQ come from the germline V gene. V lost 4 bases and J 3 bases, leaving 14 bases between the germline ends. CDR3 loop: CASSASTGNYEQYF. The CDR3 nucleotides are TGCGCCAGCAGCGCCTCTACAGGGAACTACGAGCAGTACTTC.

This clonotype occurred a few times. This sequence joins TRBV20-1 and TRBJ1-2; D possibly corresponds to TRBD1 (5 bases). V dropped 0 bases and J dropped 4 bases, with 15 bases sitting between them. This CDR3 has 15 amino acids. CDR1 and CDR2 (germline): DFQATT, SNEGSKA (reference sequence). CDR3 sequence (DNA): TGCAGTGCTAGAGATGTTGGGGGGGAGGCCTATGGCTACACCTTC. This encodes CSARDVGGEAYGYTF.

In its sample, this clonotype was seen a few times. Here the CDR3 reads CASSKNRDGYTF. CDR3 DNA sequence: TGTGCCAGCAGCAAAAACAGGGATGGCTACACCTTC. The chain carries TRBV7-2 and TRBJ1-2; TRBD1 is a possible D gene (6 bases). The CDR3 totals 12 residues. Germline assignment: CDR1 SGHTA and CDR2 FQGNSA. Trimming removed 5 bases at V and 6 bases at J, with 10 bases between.

V gene TRBV5-4 combines with J gene TRBJ2-7, with 7 bases matching TRBD2. The CDR3 totals 15 residues. V lost 4 bases to trimming and J lost 0 bases; unmatched junction nucleotides: 7. Germline loops: CDR1 SGHNT, CDR2 YYREEE (reference sequence). This CDR3 reads CASSPSGAISYEQYF. The CDR3 DNA follows: TGTGCCAGCAGCCCGAGCGGGGCGATCTCCTACGAGCAGTACTTC.

V usage is TRBV2 and J usage is TRBJ2-1; no clear D gene. CDR1 is SNHLY, CDR2 FYNNEI, per germline. This CDR3 spans 15 amino acids. Trimming cost V 5 bases and J 0 bases, with 11 bases left between them. The DNA of the CDR3 is TGTGCCAGCAGTCCATTGGCTAGCTCCTACAATGAGCAGTTCTTC. Translation gives CASSPLASSYNEQFF.